Below, 8 T cell receptor beta chains from the same sample are listed, as sequenced in a study of blood T cell repertoires in COVID-19. Only in-frame clones appear in the TCRdb table, and some are missing; sequencing was by immunoSEQ multiplex PCR. Of 140,000 to 150,000 clones listed, roughly 80% are singletons. Input material: peripheral blood. These receptors all stem from a man in his fifties or sixties with active or convalescent COVID-19.

The genes are TRBV5-8 and TRBJ2-3; 14 bases agree with TRBD2. The CDR3 is 15 amino acids. With 7 bases clipped from V and 7 bases from J, the junction kept 8 bases outside the gene matches. The germline V gene encodes CDR1 SGHTS and CDR2 YDEGEE. The CDR3 nucleotides are TGTGCCAGCGACTTGGGGACTAGCGGGAGACATACGCAGTATTTT. Protein: CASDLGTSGRHTQYF.

This chain connects TRBV5-1 to TRBJ2-1; 11 bases are a match to TRBD2. The germline V gene has CDR1 SGHRS and CDR2 YFSETQ. V lost 4 bases to trimming and J lost 10 bases; unmatched junction nucleotides: 4. This CDR3 region has 13 residues. The CDR3 coding sequence is TGCGCCAGCAGCCAAAGACTAGCGGGAGAGCAGTTCTTC. It specifies CASSQRLAGEQFF.

This clone was seen just once. The V and J genes are TRBV2 and TRBJ1-4; the D gene is possibly TRBD1 (6 bases). Germline loops: CDR1 SNHLY, CDR2 FYNNEI. The CDR3 covers 14 residues. Trimming cost V 4 bases and J 7 bases, with 13 bases left between them. The CDR3 region has the DNA TGTGCCAGCAGTGTACACAGGGAGGGTGAAAAACTGTTTTTT. The encoded protein is CASSVHREGEKLFF. The whole variable domain, filled in from reference TRBV2 and TRBJ1-4, reads EPEVTQTPSHQVTQMGQEVILRCVPISNHLYFYWYRQILGQKVEFLVSFYNNEISEKSEIFDDQFSVERPDGSNFTLKIRSTKLEDSAMYFCASSVHREGEKLFFGSGTQLSVL.

The chain carries TRBV4-1 and TRBJ2-3; a possible D gene is TRBD2 (6 bases). CDR3 length: 15 amino acids. Trimming pared 6 bases from V and 4 bases from J, leaving 17 bases between. Germline values: CDR1 MGHRA, CDR2 YSYEKL. Written as DNA, the CDR3 is TGCGCCAGCAGGGAGGACTATTCGGGTTCAGATACGCAGTATTTT. Amino acid sequence: CASREDYSGSDTQYF.

The rearrangement uses TRBV7-9 and TRBJ2-1, with D maybe TRBD2 (6 bases). The V gene lost 1 base and the J gene lost 12 bases, with 10 bases spanning the gap. The CDR3 covers 12 residues. CDR1 SEHNR and CDR2 FQNEAQ come from the germline V gene (reference sequence). CDR3 sequence (DNA): TGTGCCAGCAGCTTAGTCCGGGACTCGCAGTTCTTC. It translates to CASSLVRDSQFF. The entire variable domain, with the rest obtained from reference TRBV7-9 and TRBJ2-1, is as follows: DTGVSQNPRHKITKRGQNVTFRCDPISEHNRLYWYRQTLGQGPEFLTYFQNEAQLEKSRLLSDRFSAERPKGSFSTLEIQRTEQGDSAMYLCASSLVRDSQFFGPGTRLTVL.

V usage is TRBV9 and J usage is TRBJ2-6; weak D call: TRBD2 (5 bases). The CDR3 covers 16 residues. The germline gives CDR1 SGDLS, CDR2 YYNGEE. The V gene lost 2 bases and the J gene lost 0 bases, with 9 bases spanning the gap. Written as DNA, the CDR3 is TGTGCCAGCAGCGTTGGGAGCGGCTCTGGGGCCAACGTCCTGACTTTC. The encoded protein is CASSVGSGSGANVLTF.

The CDR3 is CASSLAPGQVGAFF. The CDR3, as DNA: TGTGCCAGCAGTTTAGCCCCCGGACAGGTGGGAGCTTTCTTT. The rearrangement uses TRBV28 and TRBJ1-1; 7 bases match TRBD1. The junction had 10 bases not matched to a gene; V was cut back by 2 bases and J by 10 bases. Germline V lookup: CDR1 MDHEN, CDR2 SYDVKM. There are 14 residues in the CDR3.

This chain connects TRBV6-5 to TRBJ1-6; D gene unclear. This CDR3 is 14 amino acids long. Trimming pared 7 bases from V and 4 bases from J, leaving 11 bases between. Germline assignment: CDR1 MNHEY and CDR2 SVGAGI. DNA of the CDR3: TGTGCCAGCACTTCCCTGAGATATAATTCACCCCTCCACTTT. This codes for CASTSLRYNSPLHF.